The clone carrying this T cell receptor beta chain has only a few counts. Its specificity is unknown. The V gene end was trimmed by 6 bases and the J gene end by 8 bases; junction bases not matched to a gene: 15. Per germline, CDR1 MNHEY and CDR2 SVGEGT. This CDR3 has 16 residues. The entry originates in a study of T-cell memory formation after mild COVID-19. General observations from the study: The authors left the SARS-CoV-2 specificity of second-wave clones peaking on day 37 unconfirmed.

In TCRdb, the 5' RACE reads were re-called with MiXCR into one record per CDR3 protein. The table lists almost 550,000 distinct CDR3 sequences, around 20% of them singletons. The chain has TRBV6-2 or TRBV6-3 and TRBJ2-1; 8 nucleotides match TRBD1. This receptor was identified in an adult woman who had mild COVID-19 (a few samples of this study predate the infection). Cell type and time point are not known. Sequenced material: PBMCs or a T cell subset sorted from them (not recorded which). The CDR3 DNA reads TGTGCCAGCAGCCACTCGACGACAGGGGTATATCATGAGCAGTTCTTC. It translates to CASSHSTTGVYHEQFF.